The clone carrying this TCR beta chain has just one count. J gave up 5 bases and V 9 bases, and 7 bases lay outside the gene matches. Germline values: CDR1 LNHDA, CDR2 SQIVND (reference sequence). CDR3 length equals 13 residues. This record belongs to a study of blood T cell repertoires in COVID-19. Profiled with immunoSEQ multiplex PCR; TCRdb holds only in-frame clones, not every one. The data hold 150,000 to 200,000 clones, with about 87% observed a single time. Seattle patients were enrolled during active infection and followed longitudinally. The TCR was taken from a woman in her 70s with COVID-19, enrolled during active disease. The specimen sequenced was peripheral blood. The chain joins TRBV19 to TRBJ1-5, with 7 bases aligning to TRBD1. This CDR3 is CASTTGDYQPQHF. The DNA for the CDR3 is TGTGCCAGCACTACAGGGGATTATCAGCCCCAGCATTTT.